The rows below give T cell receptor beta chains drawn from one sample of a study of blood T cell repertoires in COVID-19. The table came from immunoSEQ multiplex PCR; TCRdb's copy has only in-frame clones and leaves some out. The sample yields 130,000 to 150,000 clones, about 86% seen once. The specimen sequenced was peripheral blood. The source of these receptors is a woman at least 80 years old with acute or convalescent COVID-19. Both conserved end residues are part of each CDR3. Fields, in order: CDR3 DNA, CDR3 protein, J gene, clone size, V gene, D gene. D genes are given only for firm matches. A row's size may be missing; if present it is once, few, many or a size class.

CDR3 DNA: TGCGCCAGCAGCTTATGGACTAGCGGGGGGGCCAGCACCGGGGAGCTGTTTTTT
CDR3 protein: CASSLWTSGGASTGELFF
J gene: TRBJ2-2
clone size: NA
V gene: TRBV5-1
D gene: TRBD2

CDR3 DNA: TGTGCCATCACCGATGACAGCCAAGAGACCCAGTACTTC
CDR3 protein: CAITDDSQETQYF
J gene: TRBJ2-5
clone size: NA
V gene: TRBV10-3
D gene: NA

CDR3 DNA: TGTGCCTGGAGTGTACGAGGTTATGGCTACACCTTC
CDR3 protein: CAWSVRGYGYTF
J gene: TRBJ1-2
clone size: NA
V gene: TRBV30
D gene: NA

CDR3 DNA: TGTGCCAGCAGCGACCCCCCCGGGGATGGAAACACCATATATTTT
CDR3 protein: CASSDPPGDGNTIYF
J gene: TRBJ1-3
clone size: NA
V gene: TRBV25-1
D gene: NA

CDR3 DNA: TGTGCCAGCAGACACAGGGAAGGGCAAACCTATGGCTACACCTTC
CDR3 protein: CASRHREGQTYGYTF
J gene: TRBJ1-2
clone size: NA
V gene: TRBV6-6
D gene: NA

CDR3 DNA: TGTGCCAGCAGTGAGAACAGGGGGCTAAATGGCTACACCTTC
CDR3 protein: CASSENRGLNGYTF
J gene: TRBJ1-2
clone size: NA
V gene: TRBV6-1
D gene: TRBD1

CDR3 DNA: TGTGCCAGCAGCCGCGGGGGCCCGTCCTACGAGCAGTACTTC
CDR3 protein: CASSRGGPSYEQYF
J gene: TRBJ2-7
clone size: NA
V gene: TRBV7-2
D gene: NA

CDR3 DNA: TGTGCCAGCAGTGCCCTATATTACGAGCAGTACTTC
CDR3 protein: CASSALYYEQYF
J gene: TRBJ2-7
clone size: NA
V gene: TRBV2
D gene: NA

CDR3 DNA: TGTGCCAGCAGCTTGGGCGGACAGACTAATGAAAAACTGTTTTTT
CDR3 protein: CASSLGGQTNEKLFF
J gene: TRBJ1-4
clone size: NA
V gene: TRBV5-6
D gene: NA

CDR3 DNA: TGCGCCAGCAGCCTTGGAACTAGCAGAAGAAATGAGCAGTTCTTC
CDR3 protein: CASSLGTSRRNEQFF
J gene: TRBJ2-1
clone size: NA
V gene: TRBV4-1
D gene: NA

CDR3 DNA: TGTGCCACCAGCAGAGCCAGGGAAGACACCGGGGAGCTGTTTTTT
CDR3 protein: CATSRAREDTGELFF
J gene: TRBJ2-2
clone size: NA
V gene: TRBV15
D gene: NA

CDR3 DNA: TGTGCCAGCAGCCAAGGAGTGACAAATAACTATGGCTACACCTTC
CDR3 protein: CASSQGVTNNYGYTF
J gene: TRBJ1-2
clone size: NA
V gene: TRBV3-1/TRBV3-2
D gene: NA

CDR3 DNA: TGCGCCAGCAGCACACAGGGGCCTGGAAACACCATATATTTT
CDR3 protein: CASSTQGPGNTIYF
J gene: TRBJ1-3
clone size: NA
V gene: TRBV5-1
D gene: TRBD1

CDR3 DNA: TGTGCCAGCACCGGAGACGGTCATAATTCACCCCTCCACTTT
CDR3 protein: CASTGDGHNSPLHF
J gene: TRBJ1-6
clone size: NA
V gene: TRBV21-1
D gene: NA

CDR3 DNA: TGTGCCAGCAGCCAGCGGGGGGCCTGGTATGGCTACACCTTC
CDR3 protein: CASSQRGAWYGYTF
J gene: TRBJ1-2
clone size: NA
V gene: TRBV3-1/TRBV3-2
D gene: NA

CDR3 DNA: TGTGCCAGCAGCTTAACAGGTCCTGCAGGGGCAGGGCCAGTTCGACGGGAGCTGTTTTTT
CDR3 protein: CASSLTGPAGAGPVRRELFF
J gene: TRBJ2-2
clone size: NA
V gene: TRBV7-8
D gene: NA

CDR3 DNA: TGCGCCAGCAGCCAAGAGACAGCTTCCTACGAGCAGTACTTC
CDR3 protein: CASSQETASYEQYF
J gene: TRBJ2-7
clone size: NA
V gene: TRBV4-1
D gene: NA

CDR3 DNA: TGTGCCAGCAGCTTGGCGGATGGGGCCACTGAAGCTTTCTTT
CDR3 protein: CASSLADGATEAFF
J gene: TRBJ1-1
clone size: NA
V gene: TRBV5-5
D gene: NA

CDR3 DNA: TGTGCCAGCAAGGCGCGGGAGGGCCCTGAAGCTTTCTTT
CDR3 protein: CASKAREGPEAFF
J gene: TRBJ1-1
clone size: NA
V gene: TRBV11-2
D gene: NA

CDR3 DNA: TGTGCCAGCAGCCCGGGCAGGGGATTGGTGAACACTGAAGCTTTCTTT
CDR3 protein: CASSPGRGLVNTEAFF
J gene: TRBJ1-1
clone size: NA
V gene: TRBV7-2
D gene: NA

CDR3 DNA: TGTGCCAGCACGGCAGGTATTGTGAAGCAGCCCCAGCATTTT
CDR3 protein: CASTAGIVKQPQHF
J gene: TRBJ1-5
clone size: NA
V gene: TRBV6-5
D gene: NA

CDR3 DNA: TGTGCCAGTACCAGAGGGACAGGGGGTGGCTACACCTTC
CDR3 protein: CASTRGTGGGYTF
J gene: TRBJ1-2
clone size: NA
V gene: TRBV2
D gene: TRBD1

CDR3 DNA: TGTGCCAGCACAGGAGGGAACACTGAAGCTTTCTTT
CDR3 protein: CASTGGNTEAFF
J gene: TRBJ1-1
clone size: NA
V gene: TRBV25-1
D gene: NA

CDR3 DNA: TGTGCCACTGGGGACAGCGGGGGATTTGAAGCTTTCTTT
CDR3 protein: CATGDSGGFEAFF
J gene: TRBJ1-1
clone size: NA
V gene: TRBV19
D gene: TRBD1

CDR3 DNA: TGTGCCAGTAGTGCCTTTACCGGGACAAGGGGGTCTGGCTACACCTTC
CDR3 protein: CASSAFTGTRGSGYTF
J gene: TRBJ1-2
clone size: once
V gene: TRBV19
D gene: NA

CDR3 DNA: TGTGCCTGGAGTGTAAATGGGCCAGGGTGGAGCGGGGAGCTGTTTTTT
CDR3 protein: CAWSVNGPGWSGELFF
J gene: TRBJ2-2
clone size: NA
V gene: TRBV30
D gene: NA

CDR3 DNA: TGTGCCAGCAGCCTAGGGACAGGTCTGACCTACGAGCAGTACTTC
CDR3 protein: CASSLGTGLTYEQYF
J gene: TRBJ2-7
clone size: NA
V gene: TRBV7-6
D gene: TRBD1

CDR3 DNA: TGTGCCAGCAGCCCCACAGGGGTAAGCTATGGCTACACCTTC
CDR3 protein: CASSPTGVSYGYTF
J gene: TRBJ1-2
clone size: NA
V gene: TRBV9
D gene: TRBD1

CDR3 DNA: TGCAGTGCTAGTAGACCGACAGGGGCGCAGGAGGGCAATCAGCCCCAGCATTTT
CDR3 protein: CSASRPTGAQEGNQPQHF
J gene: TRBJ1-5
clone size: NA
V gene: TRBV20-1
D gene: TRBD1

CDR3 DNA: TGTGCCATCAGTGTCGCAACTAATGAAAAACTGTTTTTT
CDR3 protein: CAISVATNEKLFF
J gene: TRBJ1-4
clone size: NA
V gene: TRBV10-3
D gene: NA

CDR3 DNA: TGCGCCAGCAGCGCTAATGGACAGGGGTATAATTCACCCCTCCACTTT
CDR3 protein: CASSANGQGYNSPLHF
J gene: TRBJ1-6
clone size: once
V gene: TRBV5-1
D gene: TRBD1

CDR3 DNA: TGTGCCAGTAGTCTCCGGGACAGGGATCAGCCCCAGCATTTT
CDR3 protein: CASSLRDRDQPQHF
J gene: TRBJ1-5
clone size: NA
V gene: TRBV19
D gene: TRBD1

CDR3 DNA: TGTGCCATCAGCCCAGGGACAGGGAATGAAAAACTGTTTTTT
CDR3 protein: CAISPGTGNEKLFF
J gene: TRBJ1-4
clone size: NA
V gene: TRBV10-3
D gene: TRBD1

CDR3 DNA: TGTGCCAGCAGCTCTCATAGTCCCGGGGGGGCGGAGACCCAGTACTTC
CDR3 protein: CASSSHSPGGAETQYF
J gene: TRBJ2-5
clone size: once
V gene: TRBV11-1
D gene: TRBD2

CDR3 DNA: TGTGCCAGCAGGACGGGACAGAACACCGGGGAGCTGTTTTTT
CDR3 protein: CASRTGQNTGELFF
J gene: TRBJ2-2
clone size: NA
V gene: TRBV6-5
D gene: NA

CDR3 DNA: TGTGCCAGCTCATCCTCGACAGGGAGGAACATTCAGTACTTC
CDR3 protein: CASSSSTGRNIQYF
J gene: TRBJ2-4
clone size: NA
V gene: TRBV18
D gene: NA

CDR3 DNA: TGTGCCAGCAGCTCGTTCCGGGACAGGGACAACTATGGCTACACCTTC
CDR3 protein: CASSSFRDRDNYGYTF
J gene: TRBJ1-2
clone size: NA
V gene: TRBV7-2
D gene: TRBD1

CDR3 DNA: TGTGCCAGCAGCTTTAATCTTGACAGGAGGAACACTGAAGCTTTCTTT
CDR3 protein: CASSFNLDRRNTEAFF
J gene: TRBJ1-1
clone size: NA
V gene: TRBV7-8
D gene: NA

CDR3 DNA: TGTGCCAGCTCCCGCCCAGGGGGCGCCTCTGAAGCTTTCTTT
CDR3 protein: CASSRPGGASEAFF
J gene: TRBJ1-1
clone size: NA
V gene: TRBV27
D gene: TRBD1

CDR3 DNA: TGTGCCAGCAGCCTCGAGGGATTT
CDR3 protein: CASSLEGF
J gene: TRBJ1-1
clone size: NA
V gene: TRBV11-2
D gene: NA

CDR3 DNA: TGTGCCAGCAGCTCACTAGCGGGGGCCTATGAGCAGTTCTTC
CDR3 protein: CASSSLAGAYEQFF
J gene: TRBJ2-1
clone size: NA
V gene: TRBV7-7
D gene: TRBD2

CDR3 DNA: TGCGCCAGCAGCTTGGGAGGAAAGGGGATCAATGAGCAGTTCTTC
CDR3 protein: CASSLGGKGINEQFF
J gene: TRBJ2-1
clone size: NA
V gene: TRBV5-1
D gene: NA

CDR3 DNA: TGTGCCAGCAGGCGTTCCGGGACAGACTATGGCTACACCTTC
CDR3 protein: CASRRSGTDYGYTF
J gene: TRBJ1-2
clone size: NA
V gene: TRBV27
D gene: TRBD1

CDR3 DNA: TGTGCCAGCAGCTACGGGGGGTCGGTGTACGAGCAGTACTTC
CDR3 protein: CASSYGGSVYEQYF
J gene: TRBJ2-7
clone size: NA
V gene: TRBV7-9
D gene: TRBD2

CDR3 DNA: TGTGCCAGCAGTTACGGGGGCTCAAGAACTAATGAAAAACTGTTTTTT
CDR3 protein: CASSYGGSRTNEKLFF
J gene: TRBJ1-4
clone size: NA
V gene: TRBV6-5
D gene: NA

CDR3 DNA: TGTGCCAGCAGCCGTACACCTCATAATTCACCCCTCCACTTT
CDR3 protein: CASSRTPHNSPLHF
J gene: TRBJ1-6
clone size: NA
V gene: TRBV5-8
D gene: NA